This entry describes one TCR beta chain. In the authors' methods: Scientists estimated how many nucleated cells there were by amplifying reference gene primers. Here immunoSEQ multiplex PCR was the method, and the copy in TCRdb shows in-frame clones only, minus some. V and J calls and clone size are given by that table; D and trimming were obtained from the DNA. The sample lists tens of thousands of clones, around four fifths occurring once. This CDR3 has 15 residues. Germline assignment: CDR1 KGHSH and CDR2 LQKENI. Trimming at V came to 6 bases and at J to 4 bases, leaving 6 bases not matched to a gene. This entry comes from a study of blood T cell repertoires in COVID-19.

The material sequenced was peripheral blood. This clonotype originated in a middle-aged man with active COVID-19. The V gene is TRBV18, the J gene TRBJ1-3, with TRBD1 identical over 10 bases. The CDR3 DNA sequence: TGTGCCAGCTCCCCCGGGACAGGGGCCGGAAACACCATATATTTT. It codes for CASSPGTGAGNTIYF.